Given below is one T cell receptor beta chain in context. Its matching antigen is unknown. These data come from a study of CD8+ T cells in alopecia areata. Across the study: Treated patients were given 5 to 10 mg oral tofacitinib twice daily. People stayed on tofacitinib for 6 to 18 months, then stopped the drug for 6 months. Study-level findings and limits: Against the mouse data, patients shared TCRs less clearly, possibly for HLA reasons. More clonal than normal scalp was lesional scalp, particularly alopecia totalis/universalis.

CDR3 size: 16 residues. Trimming took 0 bases from V and 2 from J, leaving 13 bases between them. Germline V gene data show CDR1 as LGHNA and CDR2 as YSLEER. The treatment here: oral pan-JAK inhibitor, 5-10 mg twice daily. Extraction and reverse transcription of RNA yielded cDNA as the sequencing template. Sequenced by immunoSEQ multiplex PCR; TCRdb stores in-frame clones only, minus some. The data contain 210,000 or so clones, over 60% of them singletons. This receptor was taken from a human donor with alopecia areata. This chain joins TRBV4-3 and TRBJ1-2; D possibly corresponds to TRBD1 (5 bases). Sample: CD4+ T cells sorted from blood, taken around week 44, from a patient treated with tofacitinib. For the CDR3, the DNA is TGCGCCAGCAGCCAAGAATTCGGCAGGGCGAACTATGGCTACACCTTC. Protein product: CASSQEFGRANYGYTF.